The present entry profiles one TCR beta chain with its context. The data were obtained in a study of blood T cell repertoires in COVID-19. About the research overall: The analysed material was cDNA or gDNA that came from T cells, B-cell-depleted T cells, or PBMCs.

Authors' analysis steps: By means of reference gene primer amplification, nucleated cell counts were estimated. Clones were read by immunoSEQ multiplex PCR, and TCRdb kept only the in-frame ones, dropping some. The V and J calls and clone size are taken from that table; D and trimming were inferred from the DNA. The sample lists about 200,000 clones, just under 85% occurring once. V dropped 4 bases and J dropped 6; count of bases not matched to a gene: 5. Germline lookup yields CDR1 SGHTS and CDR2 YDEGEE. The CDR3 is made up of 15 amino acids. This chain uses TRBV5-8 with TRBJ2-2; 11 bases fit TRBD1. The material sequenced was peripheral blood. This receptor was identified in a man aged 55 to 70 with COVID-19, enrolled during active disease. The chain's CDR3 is CASSADRGRSGELFF. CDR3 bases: TGTGCCAGCAGCGCGGACAGGGGGCGATCCGGGGAGCTGTTTTTT.